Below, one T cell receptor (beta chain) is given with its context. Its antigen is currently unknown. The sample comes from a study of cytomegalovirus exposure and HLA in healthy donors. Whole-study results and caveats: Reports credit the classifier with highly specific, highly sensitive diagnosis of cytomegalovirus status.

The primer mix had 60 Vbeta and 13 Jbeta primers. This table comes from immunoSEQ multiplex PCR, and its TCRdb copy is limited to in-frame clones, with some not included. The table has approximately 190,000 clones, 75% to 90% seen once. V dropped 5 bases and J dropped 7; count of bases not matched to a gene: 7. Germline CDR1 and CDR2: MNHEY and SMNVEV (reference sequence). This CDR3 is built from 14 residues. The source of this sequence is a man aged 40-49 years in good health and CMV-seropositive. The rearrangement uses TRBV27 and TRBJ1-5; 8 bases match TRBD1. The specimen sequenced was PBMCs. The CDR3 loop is CASSAQGAGQPQHF. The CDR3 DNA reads TGTGCCAGCAGTGCCCAGGGGGCCGGGCAGCCCCAGCATTTT.